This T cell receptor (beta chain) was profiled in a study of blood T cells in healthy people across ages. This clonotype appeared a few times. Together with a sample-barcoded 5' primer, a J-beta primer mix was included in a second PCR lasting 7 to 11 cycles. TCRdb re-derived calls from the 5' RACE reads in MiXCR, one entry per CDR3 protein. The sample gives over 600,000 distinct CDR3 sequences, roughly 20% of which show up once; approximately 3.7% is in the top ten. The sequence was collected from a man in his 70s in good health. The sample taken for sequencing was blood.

CDR3: CASSSPAGSSYNEQFF. The CDR3 DNA reads TGTGCCAGCAGTTCACCAGCTGGAAGCTCCTACAATGAGCAGTTCTTC. This chain joins TRBV28 and TRBJ2-1; the D is unclear. The CDR3 has 16 amino acids. Trimming pared 4 bases from V and 0 bases from J, leaving 13 bases between. Germline loops: CDR1 MDHEN, CDR2 SYDVKM. The full variable domain, rest sourced from reference TRBV28 and TRBJ2-1, is DVKVTQSSRYLVKRTGEKVFLECVQDMDHENMFWYRQDPGLGLRLIYFSYDVKMKEKGDIPEGYSVSREKKERFSLILESASTNQTSMYLCASSSPAGSSYNEQFFGPGTRLTVL.